What follows are 13 T cell receptor beta chains derived from one specimen sequenced in a study of CD8 T cells in Susac syndrome. After extraction with the RNeasy kit, roughly 0.45 to 1 ug of the RNA was reverse transcribed using random hexamers. TCRdb independently ran MiXCR on the immunoSEQ multiplex PCR reads; one entry per CDR3 protein. The sample records fewer than 350,000 distinct CDR3 sequences, 70% to 90% being singletons. The sequenced material came from CD8+ T cells from PBMCs. All receptors come from a human donor with multiple sclerosis.

This chain joins TRBV18 and TRBJ1-1; D gene ambiguous. Germline V gene sequence: CDR1 KGHSH, CDR2 LQKENI. V was pared by 6 bases and J by 3 bases, with 11 bases between. The CDR3 runs to 13 residues. As DNA, the CDR3 is TGTGCCAGCTCCAGCGAGGTCGACACTGAAGCTTTCTTT. Residues: CASSSEVDTEAFF.

V and J are TRBV20-1 and TRBJ2-1; no definite D call. Trimming pared 0 bases from V and 0 bases from J, leaving 9 bases between. In germline, CDR1 is DFQATT, CDR2 SNEGSKA (reference sequence). CDR3 length equals 15 residues. The CDR3 is CSARDKVSSYNEQFF. DNA for the CDR3: TGCAGTGCTAGAGATAAGGTTAGCTCCTACAATGAGCAGTTCTTC.

The rearrangement uses TRBV9 and TRBJ2-7; D not resolved. This CDR3 is built from 13 residues. Germline V CDR1 and CDR2: SGDLS, YYNGEE. V lost 2 bases to trimming and J lost 3 bases, with 9 bases between them. CDR3 bases: TGTGCCAGCAGCGTGAGTTCCCACTACGAGCAGTACTTC. Protein product: CASSVSSHYEQYF.

This chain uses TRBV27 with TRBJ2-6; D is uncertain. CDR3 length: 16 amino acids. CDR1 and CDR2 (germline): MNHEY, SMNVEV (reference sequence). The ends were cut back, 1 base at V and 0 bases at J, with 7 bases in the middle. CDR3: CASSLLQSSGANVLTF. DNA of the CDR3: TGTGCCAGCAGTTTATTGCAGAGCTCTGGGGCCAACGTCCTGACTTTC.

This chain uses TRBV12-3 or TRBV12-4 with TRBJ2-7; D possibly corresponds to TRBD1 (6 bases). This CDR3 has 12 residues. V was shortened by 7 bases and J by 4 bases, with 11 bases between the two germline ends. This chain's CDR3 is CASTQTGYEQYF. The CDR3 DNA is TGTGCCAGCACCCAAACAGGGTACGAGCAGTACTTC.

The chain uses TRBV4-1 and TRBJ2-2; no definite D call. Trimming removed 3 bases from V and 0 bases from J, with 20 bases in between. The germline CDR1 and CDR2 sequences are MGHRA and YSYEKL. The CDR3 has 19 residues. The CDR3 DNA reads TGCGCCAGCAGCCACTCCTCAGAGGTGGGGTGGCCGAACACCGGGGAGCTGTTTTTT. This translates into CASSHSSEVGWPNTGELFF.

V is TRBV7-6 and J is TRBJ1-4; D is uncertain. CDR3 length: 15 amino acids. Germline loops: CDR1 SGHVS, CDR2 FNYEAQ. V lost 5 bases, J lost 7 bases, and 17 bases lay in between. CDR3 nucleotides: TGTGCCAGCAGCACCCTTATCGGACGGGGTGAAAAACTGTTTTTT. It encodes CASSTLIGRGEKLFF.

The CDR3 loop is CASSQWEGKGLFF. Here the CDR3 DNA reads TGCGCCAGCAGCCAATGGGAGGGGAAGGGACTGTTTTTT. The chain has TRBV4-1 and TRBJ1-4, with D possibly being TRBD1 (5 bases). The V end was cut by 2 bases, the J end by 13 bases, with 14 bases between. In germline, CDR1 is MGHRA, CDR2 YSYEKL. The CDR3 has 13 amino acids.

The genes are TRBV7-9 and TRBJ2-3; perhaps TRBD1 as D (5 bases). The germline CDR1 and CDR2 sequences are SEHNR and FQNEAQ (reference sequence). V lost 1 base and J lost 2, with 16 bases in between. This CDR3 comprises 17 residues. The CDR3, as DNA: TGTGCCAGCAGCTTAGTCGCCAGGGTGGATAACACAGATACGCAGTATTTT. Amino acids: CASSLVARVDNTDTQYF.

This chain links TRBV28 with TRBJ2-1, with TRBD1 matching 7 bases. J gave up 4 bases and V 3 bases, and 3 bases lay outside the gene matches. Germline lookup yields CDR1 MDHEN and CDR2 SYDVKM. The CDR3 is made up of 14 amino acids. The CDR3 DNA reads TGTGCCAGCAGTTTCTGGGACAGTTACAATGAGCAGTTCTTC. Its protein is CASSFWDSYNEQFF.

This clonotype was seen once. The CDR3 DNA reads as TGTGCCAGCAGTGAAGGTGTGGACAGCCTCTCCTACGAGCAGTACTTC. It yields the protein CASSEGVDSLSYEQYF. The gene calls are TRBV2 and TRBJ2-7; the D gene is possibly TRBD1 (6 bases). The CDR3 runs to 16 residues. The V gene's germline CDR1 is SNHLY and CDR2 FYNNEI. V lost 1 base, J lost 0 bases, and 13 bases lay in between. The full variable domain, completed using reference TRBV2 and TRBJ2-7, is EPEVTQTPSHQVTQMGQEVILRCVPISNHLYFYWYRQILGQKVEFLVSFYNNEISEKSEIFDDQFSVERPDGSNFTLKIRSTKLEDSAMYFCASSEGVDSLSYEQYFGPGTRLTVT.

Here the CDR3 DNA reads TGCAGTGCTAGAGAGGGGAGGACTGAAGAAAGGCTTTTTGACATTCAGTACTTC. It encodes CSAREGRTEERLFDIQYF. The V and J genes are TRBV20-1 and TRBJ2-4, with D possibly TRBD2 on 6 matching bases. Germline CDR1 and CDR2: DFQATT and SNEGSKA (reference sequence). The CDR3 consists of 18 residues. V shed 0 bases and J shed 8 bases, with 26 bases lying between them.

This clonotype was recorded once. The chain recombines TRBV20-1 with TRBJ2-7; 7 nucleotides align to TRBD2. CDR1 is DFQATT and CDR2 is SNEGSKA in the germline V gene (reference sequence). V lost 3 bases, J lost 1 base, and 9 bases stayed unmatched. CDR3 length: 15 residues. Here the CDR3 reads CSARARPAGSYEQYF. The CDR3 region has the DNA TGCAGTGCTAGGGCCAGGCCAGCGGGGTCCTACGAGCAGTACTTC.